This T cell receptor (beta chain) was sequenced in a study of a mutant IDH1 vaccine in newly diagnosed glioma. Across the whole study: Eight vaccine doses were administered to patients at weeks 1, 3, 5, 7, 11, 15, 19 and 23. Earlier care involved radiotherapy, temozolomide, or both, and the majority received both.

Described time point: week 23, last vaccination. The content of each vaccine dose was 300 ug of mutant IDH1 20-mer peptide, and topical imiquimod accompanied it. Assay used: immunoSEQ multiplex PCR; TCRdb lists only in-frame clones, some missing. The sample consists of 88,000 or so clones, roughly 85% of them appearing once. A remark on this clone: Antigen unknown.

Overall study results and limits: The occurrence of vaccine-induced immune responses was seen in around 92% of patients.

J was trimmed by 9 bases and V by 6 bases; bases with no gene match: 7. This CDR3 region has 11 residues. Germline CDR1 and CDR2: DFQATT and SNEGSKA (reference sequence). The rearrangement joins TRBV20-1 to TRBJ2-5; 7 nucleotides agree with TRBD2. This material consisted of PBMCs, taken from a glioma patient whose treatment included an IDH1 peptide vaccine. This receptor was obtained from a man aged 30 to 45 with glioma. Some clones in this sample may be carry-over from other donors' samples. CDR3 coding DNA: TGCAGTGCGGCGGTGGGGGGGGCCCAGTACTTC. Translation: CSAAVGGAQYF.